This entry lists 22 T cell receptor beta chains sequenced from one sample in a study of vaccination effects on CD4 cells after COVID-19. Before sequencing, viral peptide pools were used by the ViraFEST assay to expand antigen-specific CD4+ T cells. CD4+ T cell isolation took place after approximately 11 days of culture. Convalescent patients had PCR-confirmed SARS-CoV-2 infection between March and December 2020. Only in-frame clones appear in the TCRdb table, and some are missing; sequencing was by immunoSEQ multiplex PCR. Here the sample spans approximately 70,000 clones, 73% being singletons. Their specific antigens are unknown. This material consisted of CD4+ T cells from PBMCs cultured with HIV peptides, taken before COVID-19 vaccination. Noted subset: HIV-1 Nef peptide pool negative control/reference culture. The receptor set was obtained from a human donor who had a prior SARS-CoV-2 infection.

J is TRBJ2-5 and V is TRBV18; the match to TRBD1 covers 7 bases. The germline V gene encodes CDR1 KGHSH and CDR2 LQKENI. The CDR3 sequence is 14 residues long. The V and J ends lost 0 bases and 4 bases, in that order; junction bases with no gene match: 2. CDR3 DNA sequence: TGTGCCAGCTCACCACCCGGACAGGCAGAGACCCAGTACTTC. Amino acids: CASSPPGQAETQYF.

V usage is TRBV7-3 and J usage is TRBJ2-7; the match to TRBD2 covers 9 bases. The germline CDR1 and CDR2 sequences are SGHTA and FQGTGA. The CDR3 has 15 residues. The trim removed 1 base at V and 6 bases at J, leaving 7 bases unmatched. The CDR3 is CASSLMVGGLAEQYF. CDR3 sequence (DNA): TGTGCCAGCAGCTTAATGGTCGGGGGACTAGCCGAGCAGTACTTC.

This chain links TRBV2 with TRBJ1-4, with 7 bases aligning to TRBD1. CDR1 is SNHLY, CDR2 FYNNEI, per germline. CDR3 length: 15 amino acids. Losses at the gene ends were 6 bases for V and 11 bases for J; bases not matched to a gene: 15. CDR3 sequence reads: CASRGDSHHLGKLFF. CDR3 in DNA: TGTGCCAGCAGGGGGGACAGTCATCATCTGGGGAAACTGTTTTTT.

The chain is built from TRBV12-3 or TRBV12-4 and TRBJ1-4; D unclear. Trimming took 3 bases from V and 5 from J, leaving 7 bases between them. This CDR3 is 13 amino acids long. CDR3 DNA sequence: TGTGCCAGCAGTTTCCGTGTGAATGAAAAACTGTTTTTT. It yields the protein CASSFRVNEKLFF.

The V call is TRBV7-3, the J call TRBJ2-3; 7 nucleotides match TRBD2. The V gene's germline CDR1 is SGHTA and CDR2 FQGTGA. After removal of 2 bases from V and 4 bases from J, the junction contained 9 bases not matched to a gene. The CDR3 is made up of 16 amino acids. For the CDR3, the DNA is TGTGCCAGCAGCTTATGGCCGCGCGGGAGCTCAGATACGCAGTATTTT. Its translation is CASSLWPRGSSDTQYF. Full variable domain (remainder filled in from reference TRBV7-3 and TRBJ2-3): GAGVSQTPSNKVTEKGKYVELRCDPISGHTALYWYRQSLGQGPEFLIYFQGTGAADDSGLPNDRFFAVRPEGSVSTLKIQRTERGDSAVYLCASSLWPRGSSDTQYFGPGTRLTVL.

This chain uses TRBV6-5 with TRBJ1-4; 11 bases agree with TRBD1. Germline CDR1 reads MNHEY; CDR2 reads SVGAGI. The CDR3 has 14 residues. V lost 7 bases to trimming and J lost 6 bases; unmatched junction nucleotides: 4. The DNA of the CDR3 is TGTGCCAGCATGCGGGACAGGGGGGATGAAAAACTGTTTTTT. Translating gives CASMRDRGDEKLFF.

This sequence joins TRBV3-1 (or the pseudogene TRBV3-2) and TRBJ2-7; perhaps TRBD1 as D (5 bases). The germline V and J ends were trimmed by 2 bases and 1 base, with 9 bases remaining between them. The CDR3 extends over 14 amino acids. Germline V gene data show CDR1 as LGHDT and CDR2 as YNNKEL (reference sequence). CDR3: CASSQIDSSYEQYF. The CDR3 nucleotides are TGTGCCAGCAGCCAAATCGACAGTTCCTACGAGCAGTACTTC.

This rearrangement joins TRBV19 to TRBJ1-1, with 7 bases fitting TRBD1. V was clipped by 3 bases and J by 1 base; unmatched bases: 17. The germline CDR1 and CDR2 sequences are LNHDA and SQIVND (reference sequence). This CDR3 region has 19 residues. Here the CDR3 reads CASSMFAPGQRLGNTEAFF. The CDR3 region has the DNA TGTGCCAGTAGTATGTTCGCCCCGGGACAGCGCCTAGGGAACACTGAAGCTTTCTTT.

This clone is judged medium-sized. This chain joins TRBV20-1 and TRBJ2-7, with 7 positions matching TRBD2. Germline V gene lookup returns CDR1 DFQATT and CDR2 SNEGSKA (reference sequence). The CDR3 has 13 amino acids. With V trimmed by 3 bases and J by 3 bases, 5 bases remained unmatched. The CDR3 region has the DNA TGCAGTGCTAGTTTAGGGGAGGGCTACGAGCAGTACTTC. Amino acid sequence: CSASLGEGYEQYF.

The rearrangement links TRBV28 to TRBJ1-2, with D perhaps matching TRBD1 (6 bases). Germline lookup yields CDR1 MDHEN and CDR2 SYDVKM. This CDR3 is 12 amino acids long. V was cut by 6 bases and J by 5 bases, with 10 bases left in between. Here the CDR3 DNA reads TGTGCCAGCAGCCAAACAGGGTATGGCTACACCTTC. This translates into CASSQTGYGYTF.

This clone came up once. J is TRBJ2-1 and V is TRBV11-2, with 10 positions matching TRBD2. This CDR3 has 18 amino acids. J was trimmed by 3 bases and V by 4 bases; bases with no gene match: 12. Germline V gene sequence: CDR1 SGHAT, CDR2 FQNNGV. CDR3 coding DNA: TGTGCCAGCAGCTACAGCGGGGGGGTGCTAGCGGTCTACAATGAGCAGTTCTTC. Its translation is CASSYSGGVLAVYNEQFF. Based on the CDR3 plus reference TRBV11-2 and TRBJ2-1, the full variable domain is EAGVAQSPRYKIIEKRQSVAFWCNPISGHATLYWYQQILGQGPKLLIQFQNNGVVDDSQLPKDRFSAERLKGVDSTLKIQPAKLEDSAVYLCASSYSGGVLAVYNEQFFGPGTRLTVL.

The chain combines TRBV4-2 with TRBJ1-5; tentative D call: TRBD1 (5 bases). The V gene's germline CDR1 is LGHNA and CDR2 YNFKEQ. V was shortened by 0 bases and J by 5 bases, with 11 bases between the two germline ends. The CDR3 is 15 residues long. In DNA form, the CDR3 reads TGTGCCAGCAGCCAAGAGGGGTTGGGGGATCAGCCCCAGCATTTT. Amino acid sequence: CASSQEGLGDQPQHF.

The chain employs TRBV7-3 and TRBJ2-1; D not resolved. The CDR3 has 13 amino acids. Germline CDR1 SGHTA, CDR2 FQGTGA. Deletions cut 2 bases from V and 8 bases from J, with 10 bases between. The CDR3 loop reads CASSLGPKDEQFF. Written as DNA, the CDR3 is TGTGCCAGCAGCTTAGGTCCGAAGGATGAGCAGTTCTTC. Complete variable domain (other parts from reference TRBV7-3 and TRBJ2-1): GAGVSQTPSNKVTEKGKYVELRCDPISGHTALYWYRQSLGQGPEFLIYFQGTGAADDSGLPNDRFFAVRPEGSVSTLKIQRTERGDSAVYLCASSLGPKDEQFFGPGTRLTVL.

The CDR3 nucleotides read TGTGCCAGCAGTCCTGGGACAGGGCCTGAAGCTTTCTTT. Translated, it gives CASSPGTGPEAFF. The chain links TRBV6-5 to TRBJ1-1, with TRBD1 identical over 9 bases. Germline trimming cut 5 bases from V and 6 bases from J; bases unmatched to any gene: 4. The CDR3 spans 13 residues. Germline assignment: CDR1 MNHEY and CDR2 SVGAGI.

The V and J genes are TRBV18 and TRBJ2-2; 12 nucleotides match TRBD2. The CDR3 has 16 residues. CDR1 is KGHSH, CDR2 LQKENI, per germline. After removal of 1 base from V and 3 bases from J, the junction contained 0 bases not matched to a gene. In DNA form, the CDR3 reads TGTGCCAGCTCACCACGACTAGCGGGGGACACCGGGGAGCTGTTTTTT. Translating gives CASSPRLAGDTGELFF. Full variable domain (outside the CDR3, taken from reference TRBV18 and TRBJ2-2): NAGVMQNPRHLVRRRGQEARLRCSPMKGHSHVYWYRQLPEEGLKFMVYLQKENIIDESGMPKERFSAEFPKEGPSILRIQQVVRGDSAAYFCASSPRLAGDTGELFFGEGSRLTVL.

The chain recombines TRBV7-2 with TRBJ2-1; D assignment may be TRBD1 or TRBD2 (5 bases each). The germline V and J ends were trimmed by 6 bases and 4 bases, with 16 bases remaining between them. This CDR3 contains 15 residues. Germline lookup yields CDR1 SGHTA and CDR2 FQGNSA. The CDR3 loop is CASRRPGPKYNEQFF. DNA of the CDR3: TGTGCCAGCAGACGCCCGGGACCAAAATACAATGAGCAGTTCTTC.

This chain joins TRBV18 and TRBJ2-1; tentative D call: TRBD1 (5 bases). Per the germline V gene, CDR1 is KGHSH and CDR2 is LQKENI. The V end lost 0 bases, the J end lost 2 bases, and 8 bases lay between the germline ends. The CDR3 is made up of 15 amino acids. DNA for the CDR3: TGTGCCAGCTCACCACCAGGGGTCGCCTACAATGAGCAGTTCTTC. Protein sequence: CASSPPGVAYNEQFF.

The V call is TRBV9, the J call TRBJ2-7, with D perhaps being TRBD1 or TRBD2 (5 bases each). There are 15 residues in the CDR3. The V gene lost 0 bases and the J gene lost 2 bases, with 12 bases spanning the gap. CDR1 and CDR2 (germline): SGDLS, YYNGEE. CDR3 sequence: CASSVEPGRAYEQYF. Written as DNA, the CDR3 is TGTGCCAGCAGCGTAGAGCCGGGACGGGCCTACGAGCAGTACTTC.

This clone has more than one count but fewer than ten. Here the CDR3 reads CASSSTSGRETQYF. Written as DNA, the CDR3 is TGTGCCAGCAGCTCGACTAGCGGGCGCGAGACCCAGTACTTC. V usage is TRBV11-2 and J usage is TRBJ2-5; 10 bases map to TRBD2. V was pared by 4 bases and J by 5 bases, with 4 bases of the junction left unmatched. The CDR3 has 14 residues. CDR1 SGHAT and CDR2 FQNNGV come from the germline V gene.

The chain has TRBV12-5 and TRBJ2-7; D is undetermined. CDR1 is LGHNT and CDR2 is FRNRAP in the germline V gene. CDR3 length: 10 amino acids. Between the trimmed V and J ends, which lost 1 base and 5 bases, there was a span of 0 bases. CDR3 sequence (DNA): TGTGCTAGTGGTTTGGACGAGCAGTACTTC. Residues: CASGLDEQYF.

The chain uses TRBV30 and TRBJ1-5, with D hard to call. CDR3 size: 13 residues. Trimming cost V 0 bases and J 5 bases, with 8 bases left between them. Per the germline V gene, CDR1 is GTSNPN and CDR2 is SVGIG (reference sequence). DNA of the CDR3: TGTGCCTGGAGTGTACGGGAGGATCAGCCCCAGCATTTT. This sequence encodes CAWSVREDQPQHF.

The chain couples TRBV7-9 to TRBJ2-3; D might be TRBD2 (6 bases). V lost 1 base, J lost 0 bases, and 11 bases lay in between. Germline loops: CDR1 SEHNR, CDR2 FQNEAQ (reference sequence). CDR3 length: 16 amino acids. The CDR3 reads CASSLGSGTSTDTQYF. The CDR3 region has the DNA TGTGCCAGCAGCTTAGGTAGCGGAACTAGCACAGATACGCAGTATTTT.